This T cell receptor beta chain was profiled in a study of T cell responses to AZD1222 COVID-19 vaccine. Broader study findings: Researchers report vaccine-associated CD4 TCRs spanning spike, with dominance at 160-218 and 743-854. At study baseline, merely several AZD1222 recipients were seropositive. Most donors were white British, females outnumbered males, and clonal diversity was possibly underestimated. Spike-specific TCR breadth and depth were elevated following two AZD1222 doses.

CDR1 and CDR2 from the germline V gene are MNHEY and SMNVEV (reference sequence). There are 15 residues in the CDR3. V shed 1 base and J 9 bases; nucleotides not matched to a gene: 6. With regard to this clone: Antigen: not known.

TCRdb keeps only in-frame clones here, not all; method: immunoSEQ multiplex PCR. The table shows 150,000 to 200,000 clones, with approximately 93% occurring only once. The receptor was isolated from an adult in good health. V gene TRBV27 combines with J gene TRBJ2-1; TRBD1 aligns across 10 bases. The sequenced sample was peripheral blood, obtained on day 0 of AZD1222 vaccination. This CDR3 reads CASSLLRDRGGEQFF. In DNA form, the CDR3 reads TGTGCCAGCAGTTTATTGCGGGACAGGGGAGGTGAGCAGTTCTTC.